The 20 T cell receptor beta chains below come from one sample, sequenced in a study of PD-1 blockade in classical Hodgkin lymphoma (dated by TCRdb to between 2020 and 2021). The method behind the library was the immunoSEQ multiplex PCR assay. Not all clones reach the TCRdb copy of this immuneACCESS table, which keeps in-frame sequences only. Checked studies attribute under half of the gap to unresolved V genes and leave the rest unexplained. The sample table shows about 24,000 clones, and 72% are seen once. The ten largest clones capture 25% to 30% of the sample. Explained via the paper, the time point label denotes: cycle 4 day 1 (C4D1), after 6 weeks of nivolumab. Relapse after autologous stem cell transplantation had occurred in all trial patients, and cohorts A, B and C were distinguished by prior brentuximab vedotin exposure. This specimen was peripheral blood mononuclear cells (PBMCs), taken before the fourth cycle of nivolumab. The receptors stem from a human donor with classical Hodgkin lymphoma.

This clone was observed a handful of times. The J gene is TRBJ2-2, the V gene TRBV4-1; TRBD1 aligns across 8 bases. The length of the CDR3 is 14 residues. The germline V gene encodes CDR1 MGHRA and CDR2 YSYEKL. V lost 4 bases and J lost 5; bases outside the gene matches: 3. The CDR3 DNA reads TGCGCCAGCAGCCTAAGGACAGGGACCGGGGAGCTGTTTTTT. This encodes CASSLRTGTGELFF.

Details on this clone: Other DNA sequences in the sample encode the same CDR3. This chain joins TRBV27 and TRBJ1-5; D gene unclear. Germline V CDR1 and CDR2: MNHEY, SMNVEV (reference sequence). Deletions cut 5 bases from V and 0 bases from J, with 8 bases between. The CDR3 has 14 amino acids. CDR3 region: CASSPNYSNQPQHF. CDR3 coding DNA: TGTGCCAGCAGTCCCAATTATAGCAATCAGCCCCAGCATTTT.

The rearrangement links TRBV6-1 to TRBJ2-3; 12 bases are a match to TRBD2. Germline V gives CDR1 MNHNS, CDR2 SASEGT. V was pared by 2 bases and J by 4 bases, with 1 base of the junction left unmatched. The CDR3 sequence is 15 residues long. The CDR3 DNA follows: TGTGCCAGCAGTGAACTAGCGGGGGGGCCAGATACGCAGTATTTT. The encoded protein is CASSELAGGPDTQYF.

The chain uses TRBV5-1 and TRBJ2-3, with TRBD1 matching 9 bases. With 0 bases clipped from V and 3 bases from J, the junction kept 2 bases outside the gene matches. The CDR3 loop spans 15 amino acids. CDR1 is SGHRS and CDR2 is YFSETQ in the germline V gene. This CDR3 is CASSLEDRGTDTQYF. CDR3 nucleotides: TGCGCCAGCAGCTTGGAGGACAGGGGAACAGATACGCAGTATTTT.

The chain recombines TRBV18 with TRBJ1-5; 7 nucleotides agree with TRBD1. This CDR3 is 15 amino acids long. The J segment lost 6 bases and the V segment lost 3 bases, leaving 8 bases of the junction unmatched. Germline lookup yields CDR1 KGHSH and CDR2 LQKENI. In nucleotides, the CDR3 is TGTGCCAGCTCACCGCGACAGGGTGATGGTCAGCCCCAGCATTTT. Translated: CASSPRQGDGQPQHF.

The V gene is TRBV18, the J gene TRBJ2-1; D gene uncertain. This CDR3 comprises 14 residues. Germline CDR1 is KGHSH and CDR2 is LQKENI. Trimming took off 6 bases at V and 7 bases at J, with 16 bases between the two ends. CDR3 DNA sequence: TGTGCCAGCTCTCAGGCCCAAGGTGGGAATGAGCAGTTCTTC. As protein: CASSQAQGGNEQFF. Variable domain in full (rest from reference TRBV18 and TRBJ2-1): NAGVMQNPRHLVRRRGQEARLRCSPMKGHSHVYWYRQLPEEGLKFMVYLQKENIIDESGMPKERFSAEFPKEGPSILRIQQVVRGDSAAYFCASSQAQGGNEQFFGPGTRLTVL.

This clone was seen a few times. The J gene is TRBJ2-3, the V gene TRBV5-1; no clear D gene. CDR3 length equals 13 residues. V was clipped by 3 bases and J by 4 bases, with 9 bases between them. Germline V gene lookup returns CDR1 SGHRS and CDR2 YFSETQ. The CDR3 spells CASSSEGPDTQYF. DNA for the CDR3: TGCGCCAGCAGCTCGGAAGGCCCAGATACGCAGTATTTT.

This clone was seen a single time. The genes are TRBV7-9 and TRBJ2-3; possible D gene TRBD2, 6 bases. This CDR3 contains 18 residues. Trimming took 4 bases from V and 2 from J, leaving 22 bases between them. In germline, CDR1 is SEHNR, CDR2 FQNEAQ (reference sequence). In DNA form, the CDR3 reads TGTGCCAGCAGCTCCCCGCGCCTAGGAGGGTCTAACACAGATACGCAGTATTTT. Residues: CASSSPRLGGSNTDTQYF.

The genes are TRBV27 and TRBJ2-2; 8 nucleotides align to TRBD1. J lost 1 base, V lost 8 bases, and 6 bases had no gene match. The CDR3 has 15 amino acids. Germline V lookup: CDR1 MNHEY, CDR2 SMNVEV (reference sequence). CDR3 amino acids: CASGSGTGNTGELFF. The DNA for the CDR3 is TGTGCCAGCGGCTCCGGGACAGGGAACACCGGGGAGCTGTTTTTT.

This clone came up a few times. The rearrangement links TRBV28 to TRBJ2-7, with 8 bases matching TRBD2. The germline V gene encodes CDR1 MDHEN and CDR2 SYDVKM. V lost 6 bases to trimming and J lost 6 bases; unmatched junction nucleotides: 10. The CDR3 sequence is 14 residues long. This CDR3 reads CASRRAGAPGEQYF. DNA of the CDR3: TGTGCCAGCAGGCGAGCGGGGGCGCCGGGCGAGCAGTACTTC.

This clone was detected only a few times. The rearrangement links TRBV10-1 to TRBJ1-1, with D maybe TRBD1 (5 bases). Germline loops: CDR1 WNHNN, CDR2 SYGVQD (reference sequence). The CDR3 totals 13 residues. V dropped 2 bases and J dropped 6 bases, with 10 bases sitting between them. The CDR3 protein is CASSEQGKAEAFF. CDR3 in DNA: TGCGCCAGCAGTGAGCAGGGTAAGGCTGAAGCTTTCTTT.

The chain carries TRBV28 and TRBJ2-1, with D perhaps matching TRBD1 (5 bases). Germline V gene sequence: CDR1 MDHEN, CDR2 SYDVKM. The CDR3 is 15 residues long. V was shortened by 3 bases and J by 6 bases, with 15 bases between the two germline ends. The CDR3 here is CASSFSRAPLNEQFF. The CDR3 DNA reads TGTGCCAGCAGTTTCTCCAGGGCACCCCTCAATGAGCAGTTCTTC. Filled out from reference TRBV28 and TRBJ2-1, the complete variable domain reads DVKVTQSSRYLVKRTGEKVFLECVQDMDHENMFWYRQDPGLGLRLIYFSYDVKMKEKGDIPEGYSVSREKKERFSLILESASTNQTSMYLCASSFSRAPLNEQFFGPGTRLTVL.

J is TRBJ2-7 and V is TRBV7-2, with a weak D call TRBD2 (6 bases). The V end was cut by 3 bases, the J end by 0 bases, with 12 bases between. The CDR3 length is 15 residues. Germline V gene data show CDR1 as SGHTA and CDR2 as FQGNSA. The CDR3 DNA reads TGTGCCAGCAGCTTGTCGGGGGAGATCTCCTACGAGCAGTACTTC. This gives the protein CASSLSGEISYEQYF.

This chain links TRBV28 with TRBJ2-5; 10 positions agree with TRBD2. Germline V gives CDR1 MDHEN, CDR2 SYDVKM. V shed 4 bases, J shed 1 base, and the junction held 9 bases outside the gene matches. The CDR3 loop spans 17 amino acids. The CDR3 reads CASSSSLAGGLQETQYF. Written as DNA, the CDR3 is TGTGCCAGCAGTTCTAGTTTAGCGGGGGGCCTCCAAGAGACCCAGTACTTC.

The J gene is TRBJ1-2, the V gene TRBV19, with D perhaps TRBD1 (5 bases). The CDR3 runs 15 residues. V was clipped by 5 bases and J by 4 bases, with 17 bases between them. Germline assignment: CDR1 LNHDA and CDR2 SQIVND (reference sequence). The CDR3 region has the DNA TGTGCCAGTAGTCCCTCCCCGGGGGGAGGCTATGGCTACACCTTC. Its protein product is CASSPSPGGGYGYTF.

This clone was picked up a small number of times. The rearrangement links TRBV29-1 to TRBJ1-2; the D is unclear. V was shortened by 0 bases and J by 8 bases, with 13 bases between the two germline ends. CDR3 length: 13 amino acids. CDR1 SQVTM and CDR2 ANQGSEA come from the germline V gene. The CDR3 sequence is CSVEDLRVGGYTF. In nucleotides, the CDR3 is TGCAGCGTTGAAGATCTTCGGGTAGGGGGCTACACCTTC.

This clone has a handful of counts. Other DNA sequences in the same sample also yield this CDR3. The rearrangement joins TRBV6-6 to TRBJ1-1; D ambiguous. The germline CDR1 and CDR2 sequences are MNHNY and SVGAGI (reference sequence). The CDR3 loop spans 13 amino acids. Trimming removed 4 bases from V and 3 bases from J, with 9 bases in between. In DNA form, the CDR3 reads TGTGCCAGCAGTTCACACCGGGACACTGAAGCTTTCTTT. Amino acid sequence: CASSSHRDTEAFF.

A single count supports this clone. The rearrangement uses TRBV5-1 and TRBJ1-4, with D maybe TRBD1 (5 bases). Germline V gene sequence: CDR1 SGHRS, CDR2 YFSETQ. There are 16 residues in the CDR3. V lost 2 bases to trimming and J lost 3 bases, with 14 bases between them. The CDR3 coding sequence is TGCGCCAGCAGCTTATTACCCGGGGGGGCTAATGAAAAACTGTTTTTT. Translation: CASSLLPGGANEKLFF.

The chain has TRBV7-3 and TRBJ2-2; TRBD1 matches at 8 bases. The CDR3 length is 14 residues. Germline loops: CDR1 SGHTA, CDR2 FQGTGA. V shed 4 bases and J 6 bases; nucleotides not matched to a gene: 4. CDR3 residues: CASSSQGGAGELFF. CDR3 sequence (DNA): TGTGCCAGCAGCTCACAGGGGGGCGCCGGGGAGCTGTTTTTT.

Turning to this clone: The germline gene is not matched at one end of the junction; a read error may be the cause. The CDR3 reads CTSRVSGDNQETQYF. DNA of the CDR3: TGTACCAGCAGGGTATCTGGGGACAACCAAGAGACCCAGTACTTC. This chain uses TRBV6-1 with TRBJ2-5, with D possibly being TRBD1 (6 bases). The length of the CDR3 is 15 residues. Germline values: CDR1 MNHNS, CDR2 SASEGT.